The next 3 T cell receptor beta chains were all read from a single sample in a study of blood T cell repertoires in COVID-19. Here immunoSEQ multiplex PCR was the method, and the copy in TCRdb shows in-frame clones only, minus some. The sample holds 60,000 to 95,000 clones, around nine tenths seen once. The sequenced sample was peripheral blood. These receptors came from a human donor in a cohort sampled during active COVID-19.

V gene TRBV29-1 combines with J gene TRBJ1-6; D perhaps matches TRBD1 (5 bases). The CDR3 has 13 amino acids. V lost 6 bases and J 5 bases, leaving 11 bases between the germline ends. Germline assignment: CDR1 SQVTM and CDR2 ANQGSEA. CDR3 region: CSVVTDNNSPLHF. The DNA of the CDR3 is TGCAGCGTCGTGACAGACAATAATTCACCCCTCCACTTT.

The rearrangement links TRBV7-2 to TRBJ1-3; the D is unclear. The CDR3 sequence is 14 residues long. The ends were cut back, 4 bases at V and 4 bases at J, with 11 bases in the middle. Germline V gene sequence: CDR1 SGHTA, CDR2 FQGNSA. CDR3 sequence: CASSSGVAGNTIYF. In DNA, the CDR3 is TGTGCCAGCAGCTCCGGGGTTGCCGGAAACACCATATATTTT.

The chain joins TRBV18 to TRBJ1-5; D is possibly TRBD1 (6 bases). In germline, CDR1 is KGHSH, CDR2 LQKENI. Trimming took off 0 bases at V and 2 bases at J, with 14 bases between the two ends. There are 17 residues in the CDR3. CDR3 amino acids: CASSPPMGAGGNQPQHF. The CDR3 DNA is TGTGCCAGCTCACCACCGATGGGGGCGGGGGGCAATCAGCCCCAGCATTTT.